The T cell receptor (beta chain) under discussion was sequenced for a study of T cells in Graves' hyperthyroidism and ophthalmopathy. The table lists this clonotype with many counts. The antigen remains undetermined. Whole-study results and caveats: Prediction of ophthalmopathy progression came a median approximately 6 months pre-onset. Most clonotypes expanded in the thyroid (above 0.001) were also present in blood.

The CDR3 consists of 15 residues. The germline CDR1 and CDR2 sequences are ENHRY and SYGVKD. V shed 0 bases and J shed 2 bases, with 10 bases lying between them. Amplification targeted TCR beta CDR3 regions from RNA transcripts. HTBI primers drove first-round RT-PCR of the TCR CDR3. TCRdb re-derived calls from the multiplex PCR reads in MiXCR, one entry per CDR3 protein. This sample has 400,000 or so distinct CDR3 sequences; around an eighth occur once, and the top ten carry approximately 27%. The receptor was isolated from a man aged 45-65 years with Graves' ophthalmopathy. This rearrangement joins TRBV10-3 to TRBJ2-5; no clear D gene. What was sequenced was blood. The CDR3, as DNA: TGTGCCATCAGTGAGTCCAAGACTCCACAAGAGACCCAGTACTTC. The encoded protein is CAISESKTPQETQYF.